This TCR beta chain was retrieved from a study of blood T cell repertoires in COVID-19. Study context: Acute and convalescent COVID-19 specimens originated in the United States, Italy and Spain. PBMCs, B-cell-depleted T cells, or T cells were the source of the cDNA or gDNA that made up the material.

CDR3 length: 14 amino acids. The germline V gene has CDR1 SGDLS and CDR2 YYNGEE. The V gene lost 2 bases and the J gene lost 7 bases, with 10 bases spanning the gap. Original data processing: Counts of nucleated cells, estimated from reference gene primer amplification, were obtained. Sequenced by immunoSEQ multiplex PCR; TCRdb stores in-frame clones only, minus some. V and J calls and clone size follow that table, whereas D and trimming were derived from the DNA. Of about 130,000 clones listed, roughly 80% were seen once; the top ten hold about 16%. The receptor was derived from a woman aged 50 to 60 with acute or convalescent COVID-19. Specimen: peripheral blood. The chain carries TRBV9 and TRBJ1-6, with a possible D match to TRBD1 (6 bases). The CDR3 DNA is TGTGCCAGCAGCGTTCGACAGGAAAATTCACCCCTCCACTTT. It specifies CASSVRQENSPLHF.